This T cell receptor (beta chain) was profiled in a study of T cell responses to AZD1222 COVID-19 vaccine. Libraries were prepared by immunoSEQ multiplex PCR; TCRdb keeps only in-frame clonotypes and omits some of them. The repertoire holds tens of thousands of clones, with around 88% as singletons. This CDR3 is 15 amino acids long. Germline V gene sequence: CDR1 KGHSH, CDR2 LQKENI. V was pared by 4 bases and J by 5 bases, with 18 bases between. Specimen: peripheral blood, collected 28 days after the second AZD1222 dose. The receptor was derived from an adult who received the AZD1222 COVID-19 vaccine. The rearrangement links TRBV18 to TRBJ2-7; D gene unclear. The DNA of the CDR3 is TGTGCCAGCTCACTCTTGGCGGACCCGAGCGACGAGCAGTACTTC. Translation: CASSLLADPSDEQYF.